This TCR beta chain was retrieved from a study of beta chain features in type 1 diabetes. The study, taken as a whole, reports: When VDJ junctions were examined, type 1 diabetes patients showed fewer insertions and more deletions. HLA effects on TCRB rearrangement stayed unresolved here. TCRB repertoires of naive, central memory and Treg cells appeared more similar among patients than among healthy donors.

For this clone: Its matching antigen is unknown.

Expressed TCRB transcripts were sequenced because the entire RNA isolate underwent reverse transcription. Only in-frame clones appear in the TCRdb table, and some are missing; sequencing was by immunoSEQ multiplex PCR. The sample shows around 500,000 clones, over 25% of them seen only once. The CDR3 length is 14 residues. With V trimmed by 7 bases and J by 4 bases, 6 bases remained unmatched. CDR1 is LNHDA and CDR2 is SQIVND in the germline V gene (reference sequence). The sequenced material came from naive CD4+ T cells from blood. The V call is TRBV19, the J call TRBJ2-1; TRBD2 matches at 8 bases. The TCR was taken from a man between 18 and 35 years old in good health. CDR3 sequence (DNA): TGTGCCAGTAAAGAGCGGGGGCAGTACAATGAGCAGTTCTTC. This encodes CASKERGQYNEQFF.